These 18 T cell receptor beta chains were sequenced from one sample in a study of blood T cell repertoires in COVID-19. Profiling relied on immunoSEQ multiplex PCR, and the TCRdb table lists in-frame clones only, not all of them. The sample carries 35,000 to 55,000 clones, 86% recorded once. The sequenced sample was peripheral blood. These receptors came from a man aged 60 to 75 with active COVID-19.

The CDR3 sequence is CASSLRHIQGSSYEQYF. CDR3 DNA: TGTGCCAGCAGTTTACGACACATACAGGGAAGCTCCTACGAGCAGTACTTC. The chain uses TRBV28 and TRBJ2-7; D possibly corresponds to TRBD1 (6 bases). The CDR3 loop spans 17 amino acids. The germline V gene has CDR1 MDHEN and CDR2 SYDVKM. V was clipped by 2 bases and J by 0 bases, with 17 bases between them.

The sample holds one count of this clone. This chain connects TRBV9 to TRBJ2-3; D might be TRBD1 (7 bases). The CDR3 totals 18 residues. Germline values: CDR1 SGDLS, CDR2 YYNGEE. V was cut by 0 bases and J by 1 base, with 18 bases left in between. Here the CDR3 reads CASSVARGGTARTDTQYF. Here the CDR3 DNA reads TGTGCCAGCAGCGTAGCTAGAGGGGGGACAGCTCGCACAGATACGCAGTATTTT.

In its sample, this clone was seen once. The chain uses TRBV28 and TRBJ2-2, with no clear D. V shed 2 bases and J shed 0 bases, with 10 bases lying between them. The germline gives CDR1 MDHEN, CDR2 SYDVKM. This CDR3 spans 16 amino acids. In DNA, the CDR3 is TGTGCCAGCAGTTTAGGCCTAGGATCGAACACCGGGGAGCTGTTTTTT. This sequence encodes CASSLGLGSNTGELFF. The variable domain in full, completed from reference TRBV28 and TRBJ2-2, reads DVKVTQSSRYLVKRTGEKVFLECVQDMDHENMFWYRQDPGLGLRLIYFSYDVKMKEKGDIPEGYSVSREKKERFSLILESASTNQTSMYLCASSLGLGSNTGELFFGEGSRLTVL.

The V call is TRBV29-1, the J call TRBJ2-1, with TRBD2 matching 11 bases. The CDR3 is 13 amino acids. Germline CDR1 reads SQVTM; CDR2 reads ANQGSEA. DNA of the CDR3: TGCTCTTCCCCCATAGCGGGAGGGAATGAGCAGTTCTTC. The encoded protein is CSSPIAGGNEQFF.

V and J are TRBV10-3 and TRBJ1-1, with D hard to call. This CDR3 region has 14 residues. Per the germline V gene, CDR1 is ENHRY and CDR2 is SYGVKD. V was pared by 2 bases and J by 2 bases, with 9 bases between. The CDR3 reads CAISEMWANTEAFF. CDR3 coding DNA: TGTGCCATCAGTGAGATGTGGGCCAACACTGAAGCTTTCTTT.

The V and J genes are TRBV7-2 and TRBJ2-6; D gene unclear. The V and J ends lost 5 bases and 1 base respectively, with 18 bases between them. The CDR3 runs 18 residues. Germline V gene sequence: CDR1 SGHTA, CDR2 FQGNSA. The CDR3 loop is CASSPIPGRRSGANVLTF. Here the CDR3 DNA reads TGTGCCAGCAGCCCTATCCCCGGTAGAAGATCTGGGGCCAACGTCCTGACTTTC.

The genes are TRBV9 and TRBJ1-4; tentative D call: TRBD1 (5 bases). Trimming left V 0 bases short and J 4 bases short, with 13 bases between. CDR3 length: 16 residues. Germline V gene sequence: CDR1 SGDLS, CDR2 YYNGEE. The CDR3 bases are TGTGCCAGCAGCGTAGATCCCGGGGGACTTAATGAAAAACTGTTTTTT. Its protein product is CASSVDPGGLNEKLFF.

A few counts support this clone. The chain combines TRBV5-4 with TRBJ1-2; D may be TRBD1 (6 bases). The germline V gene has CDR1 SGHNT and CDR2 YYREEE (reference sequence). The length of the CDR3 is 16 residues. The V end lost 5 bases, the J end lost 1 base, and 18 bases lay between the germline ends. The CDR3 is CASSYRQAGFNYGYTF. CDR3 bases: TGTGCCAGCAGTTATAGACAGGCGGGCTTTAACTATGGCTACACCTTC.

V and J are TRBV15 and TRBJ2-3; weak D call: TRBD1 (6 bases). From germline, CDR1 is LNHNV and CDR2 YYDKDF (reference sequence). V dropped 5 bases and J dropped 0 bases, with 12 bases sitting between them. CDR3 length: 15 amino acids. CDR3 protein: CATSSRGMSTDTQYF. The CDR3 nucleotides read TGTGCCACCAGCTCAAGGGGGATGAGCACAGATACGCAGTATTTT.

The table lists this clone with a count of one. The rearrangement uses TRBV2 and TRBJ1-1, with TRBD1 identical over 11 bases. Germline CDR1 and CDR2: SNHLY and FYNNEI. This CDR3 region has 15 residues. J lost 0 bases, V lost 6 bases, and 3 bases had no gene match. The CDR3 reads CASSRDRGMNTEAFF. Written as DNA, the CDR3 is TGTGCCAGCAGCCGGGACAGGGGGATGAACACTGAAGCTTTCTTT.

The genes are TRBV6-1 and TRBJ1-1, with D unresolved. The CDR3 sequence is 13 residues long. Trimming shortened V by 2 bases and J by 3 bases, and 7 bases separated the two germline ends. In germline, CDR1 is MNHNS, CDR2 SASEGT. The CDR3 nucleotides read TGTGCCAGCAGTGAAAGGGAGTACACTGAAGCTTTCTTT. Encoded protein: CASSEREYTEAFF.

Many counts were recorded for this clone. The CDR3 DNA sequence: TGTGCCAGCTCATCTCTCAGGGGTCGGTACGAAAAACTGTTTTTT. This gives the protein CASSSLRGRYEKLFF. The genes are TRBV18 and TRBJ1-4; a weak D match, TRBD1 (6 bases). Looked up from germline, CDR1 is KGHSH and CDR2 is LQKENI. The ends were cut back, 5 bases at V and 8 bases at J, with 18 bases in the middle. The CDR3 contains 15 residues.

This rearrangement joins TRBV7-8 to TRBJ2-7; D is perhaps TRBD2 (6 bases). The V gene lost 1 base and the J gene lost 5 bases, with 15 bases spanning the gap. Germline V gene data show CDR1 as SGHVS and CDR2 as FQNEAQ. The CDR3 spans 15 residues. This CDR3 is CASSLVRERVDEQYF. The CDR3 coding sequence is TGTGCCAGCAGCTTAGTTCGGGAGAGGGTCGACGAGCAGTACTTC.

CDR3: CASSLDPWGGAFF. The CDR3 DNA sequence: TGTGCCAGCAGCTTAGATCCCTGGGGCGGTGCTTTCTTT. This chain uses TRBV7-9 with TRBJ1-1; tentative D call: TRBD1 (5 bases). CDR1 is SEHNR, CDR2 FQNEAQ, per germline (reference sequence). Trimming left V 1 base short and J 11 bases short, with 14 bases between. CDR3 length equals 13 residues.

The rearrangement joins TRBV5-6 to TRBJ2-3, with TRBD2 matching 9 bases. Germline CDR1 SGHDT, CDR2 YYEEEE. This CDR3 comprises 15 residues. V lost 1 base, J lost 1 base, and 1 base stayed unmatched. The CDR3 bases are TGTGCCAGCAGCTTGCGACTAGCGGGCACAGATACGCAGTATTTT. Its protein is CASSLRLAGTDTQYF.

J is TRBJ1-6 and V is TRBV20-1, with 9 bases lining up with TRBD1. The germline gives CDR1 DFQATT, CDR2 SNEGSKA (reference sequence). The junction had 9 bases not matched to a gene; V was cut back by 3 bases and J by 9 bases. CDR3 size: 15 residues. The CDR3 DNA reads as TGCAGTGCTAGTACGGGACAGGGAGTTACTTCACCCCTCCACTTT. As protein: CSASTGQGVTSPLHF.

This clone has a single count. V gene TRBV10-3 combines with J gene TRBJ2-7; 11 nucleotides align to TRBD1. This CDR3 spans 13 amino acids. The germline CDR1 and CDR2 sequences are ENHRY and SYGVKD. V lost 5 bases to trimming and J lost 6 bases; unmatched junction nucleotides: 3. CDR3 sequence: CAISRTGGGEQYF. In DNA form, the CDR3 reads TGTGCCATCAGTAGGACAGGGGGCGGCGAGCAGTACTTC.

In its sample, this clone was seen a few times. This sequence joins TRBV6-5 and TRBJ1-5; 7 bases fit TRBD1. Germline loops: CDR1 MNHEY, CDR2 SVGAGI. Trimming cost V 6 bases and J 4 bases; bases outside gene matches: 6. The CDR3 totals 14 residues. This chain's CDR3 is CASSVEQGNQPQHF. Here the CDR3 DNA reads TGTGCCAGCAGCGTAGAACAGGGGAATCAGCCCCAGCATTTT.